This T cell receptor (beta chain) was sequenced for a study of siplizumab effects on memory and regulatory T cells. Findings and limits, study-wide: The study found naive T cells seemingly more diverse than memory cells and seemingly major alloresponse contributors.

Per sample, 95,000 to 100,000 TCR templates underwent assay. Data came from immunoSEQ multiplex PCR; TCRdb stores just in-frame clones and leaves some out. The data show under 8,500 clones, with 60% to 70% seen just once and about 15% held by the top ten. V trimming: 3 bases; J trimming: 4 bases; junction bases outside the gene matches: 5. CDR3 length: 15 amino acids. Germline V gene sequence: CDR1 LNHDA, CDR2 SQIVND (reference sequence). To note about this clone: The antigen is not known.

The sequencing sample was made of effector memory CD8+ T cells sorted from blood. As for subset: unstimulated CD8+ effector memory T cells. The receptor was derived from a human donor in good health. V and J are TRBV19 and TRBJ2-2; 7 bases map to TRBD1. CDR3 bases: TGTGCCAGTAGTATGGTGGCAGGGGGCACCGGGGAGCTGTTTTTT. This encodes CASSMVAGGTGELFF. Combining the CDR3 with reference TRBV19 and TRBJ2-2 gives the whole variable domain DGGITQSPKYLFRKEGQNVTLSCEQNLNHDAMYWYRQDPGQGLRLIYYSQIVNDFQKGDIAEGYSVSREKKESFPLTVTSAQKNPTAFYLCASSMVAGGTGELFFGEGSRLTVL.